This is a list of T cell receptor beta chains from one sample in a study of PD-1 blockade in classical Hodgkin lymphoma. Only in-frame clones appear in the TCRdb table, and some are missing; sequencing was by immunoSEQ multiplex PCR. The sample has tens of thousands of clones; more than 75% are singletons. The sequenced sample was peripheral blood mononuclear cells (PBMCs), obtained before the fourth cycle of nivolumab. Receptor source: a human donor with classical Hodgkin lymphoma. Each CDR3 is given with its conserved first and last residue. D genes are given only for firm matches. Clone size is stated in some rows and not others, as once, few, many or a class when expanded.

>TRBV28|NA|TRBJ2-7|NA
TGTGCCAGCACCTTAAGGCCCTTTTCCGAGCAGTACTTC
CASTLRPFSEQYF
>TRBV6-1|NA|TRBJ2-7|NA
TGTGCCAGCAGTGGAGGGTTCAAGCAGTACTTC
CASSGGFKQYF
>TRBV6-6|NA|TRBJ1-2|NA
TGTGCCAGCAGTCAGACGGGGCAGGGCAATAACTATGGCTACACCTTC
CASSQTGQGNNYGYTF
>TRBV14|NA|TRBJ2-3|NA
TGTGCCAGCAGCCCCTCAGGGTCAGATACGCAGTATTTT
CASSPSGSDTQYF
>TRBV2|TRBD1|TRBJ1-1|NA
TGTGCCAGCAGCACAGGGGGCGCGAACACTGAAGCTTTCTTT
CASSTGGANTEAFF
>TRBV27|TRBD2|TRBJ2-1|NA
TGTGCCAGCAGTTTACTAGCGGGATCCTACAATGAGCAGTTCTTC
CASSLLAGSYNEQFF
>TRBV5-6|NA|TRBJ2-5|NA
TGTGCCAGCAGCCTGGGACTGCAAGAGACCCAGTACTTC
CASSLGLQETQYF
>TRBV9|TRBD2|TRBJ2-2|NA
TGTGCCAGCAGCCAATGGACTAGCCGAGGGGCCGGGGAGCTGTTTTTT
CASSQWTSRGAGELFF
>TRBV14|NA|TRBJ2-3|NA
TGTGCCAGCAGCCATATTCATGGGGAATATCCCACAGATACGCAGTATTTT
CASSHIHGEYPTDTQYF
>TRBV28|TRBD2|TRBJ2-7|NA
TGTGCCAGCAGTTGGACTAGCGGCTTCTCCTACGAGCAGTACTTC
CASSWTSGFSYEQYF
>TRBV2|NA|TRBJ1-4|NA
TGTGCCAGCCTCACTACAGGGACCCTTGGTGAAAAACTGTTTTTT
CASLTTGTLGEKLFF
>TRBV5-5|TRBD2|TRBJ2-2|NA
TGTGCCAGCAGCTTGGATCTAGCGGGAGTCGCCGGGGAGCTGTTTTTT
CASSLDLAGVAGELFF
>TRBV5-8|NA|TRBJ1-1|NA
TGTGCCAGCAGCATACCAGGGGTTAAGATAGCTTTCTTT
CASSIPGVKIAFF
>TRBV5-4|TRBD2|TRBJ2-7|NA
TGTGCCAGCAGCCCGGGACTAGCGGGGGGGATCTCCTACGAGCAGTACTTC
CASSPGLAGGISYEQYF
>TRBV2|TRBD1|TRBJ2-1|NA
TGTGCCAGCAGTGACGGTTTGGGACAGGGGGCAGGAAATGAGCAGTTCTTC
CASSDGLGQGAGNEQFF
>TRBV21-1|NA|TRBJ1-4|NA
TGTGCCAGCAGCAACATAGACAGGATGGGGGGTAATGAAAAACTGTTTTTT
CASSNIDRMGGNEKLFF
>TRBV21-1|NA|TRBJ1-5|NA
TGTGCCAGCAGCAAAGTTGGGAGAAATAGCAATCAGCCCCAGCATTTT
CASSKVGRNSNQPQHF
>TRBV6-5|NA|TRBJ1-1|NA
TGTGCCAGCCAACAGGGAGGCACTGAAGCTTTCTTT
CASQQGGTEAFF
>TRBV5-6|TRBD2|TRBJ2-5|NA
TGTGCCAGCAGCTTGGGTCTAGCGGGGGCGCTCCAAGAGACCCAGTACTTC
CASSLGLAGALQETQYF
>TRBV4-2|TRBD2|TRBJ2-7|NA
TGTGCCAGCAGCGAAACTCTAGCGGTACGAGCACTGTACGAGCAGTACTTC
CASSETLAVRALYEQYF
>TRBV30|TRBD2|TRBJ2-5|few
TGTGCCCTCGATTTAGCGGGGGGGGAGACCCAGTACTTC
CALDLAGGETQYF
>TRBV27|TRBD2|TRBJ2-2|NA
TGTGCCAGCAGTTTATCGCGGGGGGGGGAGCTGTTTTTT
CASSLSRGGELFF
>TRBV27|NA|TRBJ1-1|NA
TGTGCCAGCAATCCGCTGGGGGCGGGAAACACTGAAGCTTTCTTT
CASNPLGAGNTEAFF
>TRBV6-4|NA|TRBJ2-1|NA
TGTGCCAGACGCCGACAGCACAATGAGCAGTTCTTC
CARRRQHNEQFF
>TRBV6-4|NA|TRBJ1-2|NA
TGTGCCAGCAGGGAACAAGAGGGGAGCTATGGCTACACCTTC
CASREQEGSYGYTF
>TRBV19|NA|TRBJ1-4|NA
TGTGCCAGTAGTATAACCAGGAATGAAAAACTGTTTTTT
CASSITRNEKLFF
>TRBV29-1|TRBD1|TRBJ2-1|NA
TGCAGCGTTGAACCCCCGGACAGGGGCTCCTACAATGAGCAGTTCTTC
CSVEPPDRGSYNEQFF
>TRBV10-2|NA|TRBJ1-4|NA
TGCGCCAGCAGGGGGCGACCTCACTCAAAGATAAATGAAAAACTGTTTTTT
CASRGRPHSKINEKLFF